This T cell receptor beta chain was sequenced in a study of T cell responses to AZD1222 COVID-19 vaccine. Study conclusions and caveats: As reported, nearly half of all spike-specific TCRs target variant regions that are unmutated. The sample set comprised mostly white British donors with more females, and clonal diversity was possibly underestimated. Two doses of AZD1222 preceded a rise in Spike-specific TCR breadth and depth.

The CDR3 extends over 12 amino acids. The V end lost 4 bases, the J end lost 7 bases, and 7 bases lay between the germline ends. Germline V gene lookup returns CDR1 SNHLY and CDR2 FYNNEI. This clone showed up just once. What it recognizes is unknown. Only in-frame clones appear in the TCRdb table, and some are missing; sequencing was by immunoSEQ multiplex PCR. The sample lists around 120,000 clones; approximately 90% were seen once. This sequence originates from an adult in good health. Source: peripheral blood, taken on day 0 of AZD1222 vaccination. The chain is built from TRBV2 and TRBJ2-2, with unresolved D. The CDR3 region is CASSVGGGELFF. CDR3 sequence (DNA): TGTGCCAGCAGTGTTGGCGGCGGGGAGCTGTTTTTT.